This is a list of T cell receptor beta chains from one sample in a study of CD8 T cells in Susac syndrome. Via MiXCR, TCRdb re-called the immunoSEQ multiplex PCR reads, giving one row per CDR3 protein. The table lists 150,000 or so distinct CDR3 sequences, over 90% of them singletons. Sequencing used CD4+ T cells from PBMCs. Receptor source: a human donor with Susac syndrome. The CDR3 runs from the conserved cysteine through the conserved F or W. A D gene is named only where the DNA matches it firmly. Not all rows give a size; the values are once, few, many and, for expanded clones, a class.

v_call	j_call	d_call	clone_size	cdr3_aa	cdr3_nt
TRBV29-1	TRBJ1-1	NA	NA	CSVERTEGTEAFF	TGCAGCGTTGAGAGGACGGAGGGGACTGAAGCTTTCTTT
TRBV6-5	TRBJ2-7	TRBD2	NA	CASSTRLAGNYEQYF	TGTGCCAGCAGCACACGACTAGCGGGAAACTACGAGCAGTACTTC
TRBV27	TRBJ2-3	NA	NA	CASSLRAGQLNTDTQYF	TGTGCCAGCAGTTTAAGGGCGGGACAGCTGAACACAGATACGCAGTATTTT
TRBV30	TRBJ1-2	TRBD1	NA	CAWSEGQSYGYTF	TGTGCCTGGAGCGAGGGACAGTCCTATGGCTACACCTTC
TRBV12-3/TRBV12-4	TRBJ2-7	TRBD2	NA	CASRAGLAGVYEQYF	TGTGCCAGCAGAGCGGGACTAGCGGGAGTCTACGAGCAGTACTTC
TRBV20-1	TRBJ1-5	TRBD1	NA	CSASLGQGSGGQHF	TGCAGTGCTAGCTTGGGACAGGGTTCAGGGGGTCAGCATTTT
TRBV2	TRBJ2-7	TRBD2	NA	CASNPTSGRVEQYF	TGTGCCAGCAACCCGACTAGCGGGAGAGTCGAGCAGTACTTC
TRBV20-1	TRBJ2-5	TRBD1	NA	CSAPPPIGARGETQYF	TGCAGTGCTCCCCCTCCTATCGGGGCCAGGGGGGAGACCCAGTACTTC
TRBV7-9	TRBJ2-3	NA	NA	CASSLAGLVRRSDTQYF	TGTGCCAGCAGCTTAGCGGGGCTAGTAAGACGATCAGATACGCAGTATTTT
TRBV6-5	TRBJ1-6	NA	NA	CASSTLGGSPLHF	TGTGCCAGCAGTACCCTCGGAGGCTCACCCCTCCACTTT
TRBV20-1	TRBJ2-7	NA	once	CSARRRLDEQYF	TGCAGTGCGCGTAGACGTCTGGACGAGCAGTACTTC
TRBV20-1	TRBJ2-5	NA	NA	CSAGHGETQYF	TGCAGTGCCGGGCACGGCGAGACCCAGTACTTC
TRBV4-3	TRBJ2-7	NA	NA	CASSQGGAYEQYF	TGCGCCAGCAGCCAAGGGGGGGCCTACGAGCAGTACTTC
TRBV30	TRBJ1-1	TRBD1	NA	CAWSPGQVMNTEAFF	TGTGCCTGGAGTCCTGGACAGGTCATGAACACTGAAGCTTTCTTT
TRBV9	TRBJ2-7	NA	NA	CASSVGGSPSHSYEQYF	TGTGCCAGCAGCGTTGGAGGGTCGCCTAGCCACTCCTACGAGCAGTACTTC
TRBV19	TRBJ1-1	NA	NA	CASSIRAGPNTEAFF	TGTGCCAGTAGTATACGAGCAGGACCGAACACTGAAGCTTTCTTT